Each of the 23 T cell receptor beta chains below was sequenced from the same sample in a study of T cells expressing NK-cell markers. From its re-call of the 5' RACE reads, TCRdb lists each CDR3 protein once, without DNA. Seen in this sample are about 140,000 distinct CDR3 sequences; the ten most common clones hold approximately 12%. The sequenced sample consisted of blood T cells: a sorted CD56 or NKG2C T cell subset, CD4+ or CD8+ T cells, or bulk PBMC T cells (not recorded which). These receptors were collected from a man aged 18 to 30 in good health.

This chain uses TRBV6-1 with TRBJ1-3; the D gene TCRdb calls, TRBD1, cannot be checked with no DNA. Germline V gives CDR1 MNHNS, CDR2 SASEGT. The CDR3 covers 15 residues. CDR3 in amino acids: CASVTGDHSGNTIYF.

The V gene is TRBV7-8, the J gene TRBJ2-1; TCRdb designates TRBD2, a call that cannot be tested without DNA. The V gene's germline CDR1 is SGHVS and CDR2 FQNEAQ. The CDR3 is 13 residues long. CDR3 in amino acids: CASSKGLNNEQFF.

The chain links TRBV9 to TRBJ2-1; TCRdb designates TRBD2, a call that cannot be tested without DNA. This CDR3 region has 15 residues. In germline, CDR1 is SGDLS, CDR2 YYNGEE. The CDR3 sequence is CASSETSGRVNEQFF. The variable domain in full, completed from reference TRBV9 and TRBJ2-1, reads DSGVTQTPKHLITATGQRVTLRCSPRSGDLSVYWYQQSLDQGLQFLIQYYNGEERAKGNILERFSAQQFPDLHSELNLSSLELGDSALYFCASSETSGRVNEQFFGPGTRLTVL.

The chain links TRBV11-2 to TRBJ2-6. CDR1 SGHAT and CDR2 FQNNGV come from the germline V gene. The CDR3 is 16 amino acids. The CDR3 loop reads CASSAFPDGWANVLTF.

CDR3 loop: CASSESGQPQHF. This chain connects TRBV25-1 to TRBJ1-5. The CDR3 runs to 12 residues. CDR1 and CDR2 from the germline V gene are MGHDK and SYGVNS.

This chain links TRBV12-3 or TRBV12-4 with TRBJ2-2. The CDR3 contains 18 residues. CDR3 residues: CASSSLTVANRNTGELFF.

The chain uses TRBV6-5 and TRBJ2-7; TCRdb designates TRBD2, a call that cannot be tested without DNA. The germline V gene encodes CDR1 MNHEY and CDR2 SVGAGI. CDR3 size: 16 residues. CDR3 in amino acids: CASSLSLLAGVYEQYF.

The chain combines TRBV6-5 with TRBJ2-3; TCRdb selects TRBD2, and the lack of DNA leaves this call unchecked. Looked up from germline, CDR1 is MNHEY and CDR2 is SVGAGI. CDR3 length equals 15 residues. CDR3 amino acids: CASSNREDGIDTQYF.

This rearrangement joins TRBV11-2 to TRBJ2-1; TCRdb reports TRBD1, a call that lacks DNA to check it against. Germline lookup yields CDR1 SGHAT and CDR2 FQNNGV. This CDR3 has 13 amino acids. This CDR3 reads CASSLWRGDEQFF.

The V call is TRBV5-1, the J call TRBJ2-7; with no DNA, the TCRdb D assignment of TRBD1 cannot be verified. This CDR3 comprises 13 residues. In germline, CDR1 is SGHRS, CDR2 YFSETQ. CDR3 protein: CATAEGGGNEQYF.

The J gene is TRBJ2-7, the V gene TRBV18; TCRdb calls TRBD2, which cannot be checked without DNA. Germline V gene data show CDR1 as KGHSH and CDR2 as LQKENI. This CDR3 contains 15 residues. The CDR3 here is CASSPGLAGTYEQYF. The full variable domain, its missing parts supplied by reference TRBV18 and TRBJ2-7, is NAGVMQNPRHLVRRRGQEARLRCSPMKGHSHVYWYRQLPEEGLKFMVYLQKENIIDESGMPKERFSAEFPKEGPSILRIQQVVRGDSAAYFCASSPGLAGTYEQYFGPGTRLTVT.

V gene TRBV20-1 combines with J gene TRBJ1-5; TCRdb lists TRBD1, though no DNA is available to test this call. Per germline, CDR1 DFQATT and CDR2 SNEGSKA (reference sequence). The CDR3 extends over 19 amino acids. The CDR3 reads CSARDSLQGYPRGGQPQHF.

The V gene is TRBV4-3, the J gene TRBJ2-7; TCRdb reports TRBD1, a call that lacks DNA to check it against. The CDR3 is made up of 16 amino acids. Germline V gene data show CDR1 as LGHNA and CDR2 as YSLEER. The CDR3 loop is CASSQGAGTGVYEQYF.

V is TRBV12-3 or TRBV12-4 and J is TRBJ2-7; as DNA is missing, the TRBD2 call by TCRdb cannot be tested. The CDR3 consists of 14 residues. The CDR3 sequence is CASINSGRGDEQYF.

V is TRBV5-5 and J is TRBJ2-1; with no DNA, the TCRdb D assignment of TRBD2 cannot be verified. Germline CDR1 and CDR2: SGHKS and YYEKEE (reference sequence). The length of the CDR3 is 16 residues. The CDR3 spells CASSLGPWEGPHEQFF.

The rearrangement joins TRBV5-1 to TRBJ1-2; as DNA is missing, the TRBD1 call by TCRdb cannot be tested. The CDR3 spans 14 residues. Per germline, CDR1 SGHRS and CDR2 YFSETQ. The CDR3: CASSLGERNYGYTF.

The rearrangement links TRBV5-6 to TRBJ1-1; as DNA is missing, the TRBD1 call by TCRdb cannot be tested. The germline V gene has CDR1 SGHDT and CDR2 YYEEEE. The CDR3 is 16 amino acids. The CDR3 protein is CASSQGTGGPGTEAFF. Full variable domain (remainder filled in from reference TRBV5-6 and TRBJ1-1): DAGVTQSPTHLIKTRGQQVTLRCSPKSGHDTVSWYQQALGQGPQFIFQYYEEEERQRGNFPDRFSGHQFPNYSSELNVNALLLGDSALYLCASSQGTGGPGTEAFFGQGTRLTVV.

The genes are TRBV7-8 and TRBJ2-2; the TRBD1 assignment by TCRdb is unverifiable without DNA. The germline V gene encodes CDR1 SGHVS and CDR2 FQNEAQ. The CDR3 sequence is 14 residues long. The CDR3 here is CASKVGQGTGELFF.

The V call is TRBV5-1, the J call TRBJ2-1; the TCRdb D gene call, TRBD2, has no DNA to confirm it. CDR1 SGHRS and CDR2 YFSETQ come from the germline V gene. The CDR3 totals 17 residues. CDR3 sequence: CASSPLNGSGRLNEQFF.

The rearrangement links TRBV27 to TRBJ2-1; TCRdb designates TRBD2, a call that cannot be tested without DNA. The CDR3 is made up of 13 amino acids. Germline lookup yields CDR1 MNHEY and CDR2 SMNVEV (reference sequence). The CDR3 protein is CASRASGTNEQFF.

The chain links TRBV20-1 to TRBJ1-5; the TCRdb call, TRBD1, lacks DNA for checking. The CDR3 length is 13 residues. Germline values: CDR1 DFQATT, CDR2 SNEGSKA (reference sequence). The CDR3 reads CSATGGVRQPQHF.

This chain links TRBV15 with TRBJ2-1; no DNA is available, so the TRBD2 call from TCRdb remains unchecked. CDR1 and CDR2 (germline): LNHNV, YYDKDF (reference sequence). This CDR3 is built from 12 residues. The CDR3 region is CATRAGGNEQFF.

V is TRBV28 and J is TRBJ2-7; as DNA is missing, the TRBD1 call by TCRdb cannot be tested. The V gene's germline CDR1 is MDHEN and CDR2 SYDVKM. The CDR3 loop spans 14 amino acids. CDR3 in amino acids: CASSSTGPRGEQYF.